The clone carrying this TCR beta chain showed up many times. Per the germline V gene, CDR1 is SGHTA and CDR2 is FQGNSA. The CDR3 totals 14 residues. The V gene end was trimmed by 1 base and the J gene end by 5 bases; junction bases not matched to a gene: 5. Amplified TCR beta CDR3 regions came from RNA transcripts. TCR CDR3 underwent first-round RT-PCR with the HTBI primer set. TCRdb analysed the multiplex PCR reads with MiXCR anew, one entry per CDR3 protein. Of around 200,000 distinct CDR3 sequences in the sample, 15% to 20% were seen once. The data belong to a study of T cells in Graves' hyperthyroidism and ophthalmopathy.

The V and J genes are TRBV7-2 and TRBJ2-7; TRBD1 aligns across 7 bases. This receptor was identified in a man aged 35-49 years with Graves' hyperthyroidism. Sequenced: blood. The DNA of the CDR3 is TGTGCCAGCAGCTTAGAGACAGGGTTCAACGAGCAGTACTTC. It codes for CASSLETGFNEQYF. The full variable domain, its missing parts supplied by reference TRBV7-2 and TRBJ2-7, is GAGVSQSPSNKVTEKGKDVELRCDPISGHTALYWYRQSLGQGLEFLIYFQGNSAPDKSGLPSDRFSAERTGGSVSTLTIQRTQQEDSAVYLCASSLETGFNEQYFGPGTRLTVT.